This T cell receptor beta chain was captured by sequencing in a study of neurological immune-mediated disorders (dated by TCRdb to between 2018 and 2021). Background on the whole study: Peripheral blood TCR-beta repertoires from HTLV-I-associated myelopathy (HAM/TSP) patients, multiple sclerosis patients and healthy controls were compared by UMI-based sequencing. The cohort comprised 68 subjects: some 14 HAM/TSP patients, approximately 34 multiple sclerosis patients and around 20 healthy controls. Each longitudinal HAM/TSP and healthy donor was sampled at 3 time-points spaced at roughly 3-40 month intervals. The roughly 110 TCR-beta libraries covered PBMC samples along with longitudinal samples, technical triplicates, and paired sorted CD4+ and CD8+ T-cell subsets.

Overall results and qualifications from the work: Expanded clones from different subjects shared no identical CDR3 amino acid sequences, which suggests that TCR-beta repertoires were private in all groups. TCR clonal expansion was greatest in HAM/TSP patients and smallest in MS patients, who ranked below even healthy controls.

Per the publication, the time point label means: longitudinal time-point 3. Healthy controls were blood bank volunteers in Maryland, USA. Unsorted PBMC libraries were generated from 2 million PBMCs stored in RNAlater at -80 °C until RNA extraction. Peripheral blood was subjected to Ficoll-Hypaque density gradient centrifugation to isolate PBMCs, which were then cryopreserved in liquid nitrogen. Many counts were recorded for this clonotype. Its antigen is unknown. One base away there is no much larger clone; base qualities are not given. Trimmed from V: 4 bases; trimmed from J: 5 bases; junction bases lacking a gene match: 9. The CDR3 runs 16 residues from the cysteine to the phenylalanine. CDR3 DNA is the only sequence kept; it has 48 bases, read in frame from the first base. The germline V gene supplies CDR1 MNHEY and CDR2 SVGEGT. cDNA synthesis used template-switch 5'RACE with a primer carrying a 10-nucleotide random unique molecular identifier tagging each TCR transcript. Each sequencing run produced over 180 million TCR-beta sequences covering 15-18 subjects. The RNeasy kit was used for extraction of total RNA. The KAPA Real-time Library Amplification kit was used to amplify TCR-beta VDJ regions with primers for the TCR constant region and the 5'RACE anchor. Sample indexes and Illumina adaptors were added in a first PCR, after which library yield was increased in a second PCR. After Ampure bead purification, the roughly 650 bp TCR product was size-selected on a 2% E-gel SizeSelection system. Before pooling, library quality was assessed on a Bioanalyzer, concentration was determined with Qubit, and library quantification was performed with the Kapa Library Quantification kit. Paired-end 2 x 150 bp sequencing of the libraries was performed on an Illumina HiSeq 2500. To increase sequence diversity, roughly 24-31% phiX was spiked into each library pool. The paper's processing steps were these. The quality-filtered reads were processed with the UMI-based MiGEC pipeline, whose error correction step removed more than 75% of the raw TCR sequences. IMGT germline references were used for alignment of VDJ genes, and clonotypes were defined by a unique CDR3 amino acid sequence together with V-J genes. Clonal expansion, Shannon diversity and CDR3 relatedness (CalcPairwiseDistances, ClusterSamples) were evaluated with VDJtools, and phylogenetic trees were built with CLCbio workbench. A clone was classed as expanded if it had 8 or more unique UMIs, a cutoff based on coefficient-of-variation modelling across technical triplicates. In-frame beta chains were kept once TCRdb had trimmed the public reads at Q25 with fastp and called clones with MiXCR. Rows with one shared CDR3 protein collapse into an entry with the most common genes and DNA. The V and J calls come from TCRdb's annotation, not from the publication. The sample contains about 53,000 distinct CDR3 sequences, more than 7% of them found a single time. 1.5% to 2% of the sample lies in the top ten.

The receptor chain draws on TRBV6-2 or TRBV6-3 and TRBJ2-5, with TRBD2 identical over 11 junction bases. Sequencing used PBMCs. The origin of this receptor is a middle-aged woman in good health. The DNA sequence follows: TGTGCCAGCAGTTCGGGACTAGCGGTGGCCCGGGAGACCCAGTACTTC. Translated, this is CASSSGLAVARETQYF.